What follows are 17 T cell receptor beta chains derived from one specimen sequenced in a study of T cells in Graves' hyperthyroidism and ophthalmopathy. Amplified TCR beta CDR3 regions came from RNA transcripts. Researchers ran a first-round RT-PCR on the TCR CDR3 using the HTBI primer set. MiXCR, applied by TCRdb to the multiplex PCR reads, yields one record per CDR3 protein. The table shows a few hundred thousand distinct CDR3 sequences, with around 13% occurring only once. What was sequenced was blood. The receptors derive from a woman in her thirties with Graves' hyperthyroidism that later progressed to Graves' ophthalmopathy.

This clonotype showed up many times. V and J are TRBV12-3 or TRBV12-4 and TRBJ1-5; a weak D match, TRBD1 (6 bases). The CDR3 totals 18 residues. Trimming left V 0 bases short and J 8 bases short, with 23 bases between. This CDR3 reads CASSLARRTDNIEEPQHF. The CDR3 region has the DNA TGTGCCAGCAGTTTAGCGCGGCGGACAGATAATATCGAGGAGCCCCAGCATTTT.

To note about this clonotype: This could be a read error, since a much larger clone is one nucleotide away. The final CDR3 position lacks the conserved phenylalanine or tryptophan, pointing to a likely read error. The CDR3 bases are TGCAGCGGTGGGAGGGGACAAGAGACCCAGTACCTC. Translation: CSGGRGQETQYL. This chain connects TRBV29-1 to TRBJ2-5, with 7 bases that match TRBD2. Germline V gives CDR1 SQVTM, CDR2 ANQGSEA. The V gene end was trimmed by 7 bases and the J gene end by 2 bases; junction bases not matched to a gene: 4. This CDR3 contains 12 residues.

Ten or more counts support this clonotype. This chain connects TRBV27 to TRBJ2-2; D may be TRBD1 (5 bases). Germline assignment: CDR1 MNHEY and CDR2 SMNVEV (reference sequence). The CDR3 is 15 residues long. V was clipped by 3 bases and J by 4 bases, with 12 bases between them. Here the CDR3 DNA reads TGTGCCAGCAGTTTTGACGATACAGGCACCGGGGAGCTGTTTTTT. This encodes CASSFDDTGTGELFF.

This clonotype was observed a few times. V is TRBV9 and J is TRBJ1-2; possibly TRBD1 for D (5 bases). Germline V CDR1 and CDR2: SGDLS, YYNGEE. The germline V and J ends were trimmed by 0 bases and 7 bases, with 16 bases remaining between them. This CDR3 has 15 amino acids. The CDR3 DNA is TGTGCCAGCAGCGTAGGGTTACGGGACGGGATTGGCTACACCTTC. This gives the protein CASSVGLRDGIGYTF.

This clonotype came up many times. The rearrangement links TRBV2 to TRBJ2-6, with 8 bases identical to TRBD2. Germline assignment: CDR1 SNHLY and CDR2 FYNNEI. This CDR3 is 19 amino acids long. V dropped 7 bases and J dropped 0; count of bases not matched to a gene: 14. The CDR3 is CASITPGGAPGSGANVLTF. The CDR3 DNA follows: TGTGCCAGCATCACGCCGGGAGGGGCGCCCGGCTCTGGGGCCAACGTCCTGACTTTC.

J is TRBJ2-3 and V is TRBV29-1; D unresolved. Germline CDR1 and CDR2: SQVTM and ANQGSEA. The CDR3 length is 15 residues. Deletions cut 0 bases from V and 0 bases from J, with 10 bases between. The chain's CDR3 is CSVEDREKSTDTQYF. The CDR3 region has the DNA TGCAGCGTTGAAGATAGGGAAAAGAGCACAGATACGCAGTATTTT.

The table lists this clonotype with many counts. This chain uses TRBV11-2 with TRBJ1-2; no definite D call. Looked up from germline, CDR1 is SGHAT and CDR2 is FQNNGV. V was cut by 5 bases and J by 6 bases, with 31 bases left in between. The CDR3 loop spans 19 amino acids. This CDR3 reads CASSPLRNPTDGPANGYTF. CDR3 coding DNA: TGTGCCAGCAGCCCTCTGCGCAACCCCACGGACGGGCCAGCGAATGGCTACACCTTC.

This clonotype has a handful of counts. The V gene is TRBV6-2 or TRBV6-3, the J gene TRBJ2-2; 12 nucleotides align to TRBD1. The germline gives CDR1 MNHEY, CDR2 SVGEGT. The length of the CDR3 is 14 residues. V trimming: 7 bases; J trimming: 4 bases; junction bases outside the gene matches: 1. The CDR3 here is CASKGQGATGELFF. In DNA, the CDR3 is TGTGCCAGCAAGGGACAGGGGGCCACCGGGGAGCTGTTTTTT.

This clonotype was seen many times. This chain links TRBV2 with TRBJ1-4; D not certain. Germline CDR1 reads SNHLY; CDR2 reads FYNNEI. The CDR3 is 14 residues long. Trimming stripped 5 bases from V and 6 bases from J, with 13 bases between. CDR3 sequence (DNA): TGTGCCAGCAGTCCCCAGTCCTCACATGAAAAACTGTTTTTT. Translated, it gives CASSPQSSHEKLFF. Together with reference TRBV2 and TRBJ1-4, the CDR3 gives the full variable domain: EPEVTQTPSHQVTQMGQEVILRCVPISNHLYFYWYRQILGQKVEFLVSFYNNEISEKSEIFDDQFSVERPDGSNFTLKIRSTKLEDSAMYFCASSPQSSHEKLFFGSGTQLSVL.

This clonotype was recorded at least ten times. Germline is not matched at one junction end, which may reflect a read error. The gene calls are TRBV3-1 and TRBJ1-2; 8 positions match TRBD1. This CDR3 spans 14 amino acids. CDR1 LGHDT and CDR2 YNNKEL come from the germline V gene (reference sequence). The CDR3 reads CASSQGTGNSGYTF. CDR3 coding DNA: TGTGCCAGCAGCCAAGGGACAGGGAACTCTGGCTACACCTTC.

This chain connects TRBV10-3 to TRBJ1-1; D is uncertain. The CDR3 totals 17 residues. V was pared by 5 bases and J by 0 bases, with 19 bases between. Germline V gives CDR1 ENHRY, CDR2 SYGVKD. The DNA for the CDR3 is TGTGCCATCAGTCGTTCGCAGGAGCCAGTAATGAACACTGAAGCTTTCTTT. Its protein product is CAISRSQEPVMNTEAFF.

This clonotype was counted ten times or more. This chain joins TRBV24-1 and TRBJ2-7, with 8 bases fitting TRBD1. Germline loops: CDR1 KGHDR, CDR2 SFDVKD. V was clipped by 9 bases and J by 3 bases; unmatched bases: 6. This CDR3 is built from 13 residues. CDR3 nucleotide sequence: TGTGCCACCTTGTCACAGGGGGGCTACGAGCAGTACTTC. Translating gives CATLSQGGYEQYF.

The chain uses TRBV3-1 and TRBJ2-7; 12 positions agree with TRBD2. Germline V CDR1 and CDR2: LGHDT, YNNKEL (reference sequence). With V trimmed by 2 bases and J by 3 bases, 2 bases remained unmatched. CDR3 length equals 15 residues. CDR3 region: CASSQRTSGDYEQYF. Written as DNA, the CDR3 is TGTGCCAGCAGCCAACGGACTAGCGGGGACTACGAGCAGTACTTC.

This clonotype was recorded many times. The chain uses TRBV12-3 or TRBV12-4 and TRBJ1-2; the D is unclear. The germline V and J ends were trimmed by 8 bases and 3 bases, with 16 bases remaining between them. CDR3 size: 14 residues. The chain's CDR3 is CASRYSAGDYGYTF. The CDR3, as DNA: TGTGCCAGCCGATACAGTGCTGGGGACTATGGCTACACCTTC.

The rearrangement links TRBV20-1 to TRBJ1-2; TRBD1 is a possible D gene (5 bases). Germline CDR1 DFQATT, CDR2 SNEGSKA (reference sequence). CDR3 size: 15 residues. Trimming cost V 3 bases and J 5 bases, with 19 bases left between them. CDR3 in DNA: TGCAGTGCTAGGAAGGTCCAGGCGGGACCTTATGGCTACACCTTC. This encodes CSARKVQAGPYGYTF.

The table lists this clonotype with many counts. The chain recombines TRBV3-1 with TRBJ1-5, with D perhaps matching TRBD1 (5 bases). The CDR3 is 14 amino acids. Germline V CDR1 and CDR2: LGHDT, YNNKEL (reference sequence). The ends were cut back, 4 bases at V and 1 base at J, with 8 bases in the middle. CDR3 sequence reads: CASSPTESNQPQHF. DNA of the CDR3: TGTGCCAGCAGCCCGACAGAAAGCAATCAGCCCCAGCATTTT.

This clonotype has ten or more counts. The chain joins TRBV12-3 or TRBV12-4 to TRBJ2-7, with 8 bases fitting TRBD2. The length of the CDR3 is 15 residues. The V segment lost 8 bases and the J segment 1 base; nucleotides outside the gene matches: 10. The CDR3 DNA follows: TGTGCCAGCCTCCGGGGGGGGGCCGGATCCTACGAGCAGTACTTC. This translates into CASLRGGAGSYEQYF.